This T cell receptor (beta chain) was captured by sequencing in a study of shared clonotypes between healthy human individuals (dated by TCRdb to 2018 to 2021). Study-level background: The cohort comprised a couple of women and a few men aged 18 to 49 years. Between about 0.9 and 8.9 billion PBMCs per donor were obtained by leukapheresis. Blood TCR repertoires of about 5 healthy adults were deeply sequenced to estimate repertoire size and the extent of clonotype sharing between individuals. For each donor, three plates each were used for CD4 naive and CD4 memory, two plates were used for CD8 naive, and one plate was used for CD8 memory. Different laboratories and diverse techniques were used to prepare libraries and sequence TCR repertoires, to increase sequencing depth and limit assay-specific biases. What the authors observed across the whole study: Naive subsets generally had larger estimated clonotype richness than memory subsets did. Rarefaction of sorted-subset datasets indicated incomplete sequencing despite the large sequencing depth. Clonotypes shared by all four sorted-subset donors showed higher generation probabilities than non-shared clonotypes. Pairwise subsampling indicated that sequencing depth was expected to affect the degree of clonotype sharing among donors. Because the study included only a small number of donors, the genetic and exposure-history diversity represented was limited. Sharing across a handful of donors was observed for approximately 4.6% of naive CD4, less than 4% of naive CD8, 2% to 2.5% of memory CD4, and about 0.38% of memory CD8 clonotypes. Sampling was restricted to blood, and TCR repertoires in tissue are likely to differ from TCR repertoires in blood.

About this clone: What antigen it recognizes has not been identified. No much larger clone exists at a distance of one base, and base qualities are not known. The identical CDR3 is also encoded by other nucleotide sequences in the sample.

V and J lose 2 bases and 2 bases, and a span of 4 bases separates them. Including cysteine and phenylalanine, the CDR3 has 11 amino acids. The read is trimmed to its CDR3 DNA, 33 bases read in frame from base 1. Taken from the germline V gene (reference sequence), the CDR1 and CDR2 loops are DFQATT and SNEGSKA. The donors were healthy, HIV-negative adults with no recently reported acute infections or vaccinations. Only Caucasian adults living in Nashville, Tennessee, USA were represented among the donors. CD4+ T cells were enriched by magnetic negative selection, after which naive cells were positively selected on CD45RA and the negative fraction was taken as the memory subset. After blood collection by leukapheresis, PBMCs were isolated using Ficoll-Histopaque density gradient centrifugation and then cryopreserved in the vapor phase of liquid nitrogen. Purity and quantity of every magnetically sorted T cell population were checked by analytical flow cytometry. Genomic DNA was isolated from each sorted fraction and quantified by UV absorbance on a Nanodrop 2000c.

TCR CDR3 regions were amplified from genomic DNA by multiplex PCR using the deep immunoSEQ assay. Extracted genomic DNA from each cell subset was spread evenly across all wells of several immunoSEQ 96-well plates, with each plate serving as a replicate. For sorted subsets, each replicate PCR was loaded with 150 to 250 ng genomic DNA, equivalent to about 33,000 T cell genomes. Purified libraries were measured with a Qubit 3.0 fluorometer, size-checked on a Bioanalyzer 2100, and measured again with the KAPA Library Quantification kit. Every immunoSEQ 96-well plate was sequenced on a dedicated single-read 150-cycle Illumina NextSeq 550 flow cell. The source study handled its data this way. Because the immunoSEQ output included only junctional sequences and no quality scores, the filtering could not be the same as the filtering used for full-length reads. Sequences were annotated with PyIR, a Python wrapper for IgBLAST v1.9, and V/J genes and CDR3 were assigned using IMGT germline references. Reads with weak V/J assignments (E-value above 1e-6), missing CDR3, stop codons, out-of-frame junctions, or ambiguous translated residues were removed. V3J clonotypes were defined as sequences sharing an identical inferred V gene, J gene, and CDR3 amino acid sequence. Percentage overlap between repertoires was calculated by dividing the number of shared unique clonotypes by the size of the smaller repertoire. Richness of each repertoire was evaluated using RTK rarefaction, the Chao1 estimator, and Recon v2.1 estimates of unobserved clonotypes. Generation probabilities for all TCRbeta clonotypes obtained by the gDNA method from a handful of donors were computed using OLGA. TCRdb re-hosts the immuneACCESS table, in-frame sequences only. Its copies lack some clones; in the studies checked, an unresolved V gene accounts for under half of them, and the cause for the rest is not known. V and J calls plus clone size are reproduced from that table; the DNA served to infer D and trimming. This sample comprises under 650,000 clones, around 96% of them detected only once. Clones ranked in the top ten supply 0.06% of the sample.

The sample comprised naive CD4+ T cells sorted from blood. The sample's cell subset or site, from its label and the paper: CD45RA+ positively selected. Recombination joined TRBV20-1 with TRBJ2-7; no D segment can be confidently identified. This sequence originates from a woman aged 25 to 39 in good health. The DNA is as follows: TGCAGTGCTAGAAACCCCTACGAGCAGTACTTC. Translated, it reads CSARNPYEQYF.